This is a list of T cell receptor beta chains from one sample in a study of cytomegalovirus exposure and HLA in healthy donors. Sequencing used immunoSEQ multiplex PCR; TCRdb keeps in-frame clones, though not all of them. The table includes 95,000 to 150,000 clones, under 85% detected once. Sequencing input: PBMCs. The receptors were sampled from a woman in her thirties or forties in good health and CMV-seropositive. Both conserved end residues are part of each CDR3. The D gene is left open where the match is weak. Only part of the rows carry a size: once, few, many, or a class if the clone is expanded.

>NA|NA|TRBJ2-1|TRBV6-1
TGTGCCAGCAGCCTAGCGCGAGATGAGCAGTTCTTC
CASSLARDEQFF
>NA|NA|TRBJ2-1|TRBV4-2
TGTGCCAGCAGCCAAGAGGTAGCATCCTACAATGAGCAGTTCTTC
CASSQEVASYNEQFF
>NA|NA|TRBJ1-5|TRBV27
TGTGCCAGCAGTCTACCTAGTAGCCTTTATAGCAATCAGCCCCAGCATTTT
CASSLPSSLYSNQPQHF
>NA|NA|TRBJ2-3|TRBV7-8
TGTGCCAGCAGCTATCCAACAAGTGGGCCGGGGACAGATACGCAGTATTTT
CASSYPTSGPGTDTQYF
>NA|NA|TRBJ2-5|TRBV5-6
TGTGCCAGCAGCTTGCAGGGGCTGGGGGAGACCCAGTACTTC
CASSLQGLGETQYF
>few|TRBD1|TRBJ2-1|TRBV4-1
TGCGCCAGCAGCCAGATTGGGACAGACAATGAGCAGTTCTTC
CASSQIGTDNEQFF
>few|TRBD2|TRBJ2-5|TRBV6-5
TGTGCCAGCAGCTCGACTAGCGGGAGAGGAGAGACCCAGTACTTC
CASSSTSGRGETQYF
>few|TRBD2|TRBJ2-1|TRBV10-3
TGTGCCATCAGTGAGTCGGCGGGAGGGTCCTACAATGAGCAGTTCTTC
CAISESAGGSYNEQFF
>NA|NA|TRBJ1-1|TRBV5-5
TGTGCCAGCAGCTCGGAGGTTTTCACTGAAGCTTTCTTT
CASSSEVFTEAFF
>NA|TRBD2|TRBJ2-7|TRBV28
TGTGCCAGCAGTTCACCCTTTAGGACTAGCGGGAGCTACGAGCAGTACTTC
CASSSPFRTSGSYEQYF
>NA|NA|TRBJ1-4|TRBV9
TGTGCCAGCAGCGTAGGGCTTACTAATGAAAAACTGTTTTTT
CASSVGLTNEKLFF
>NA|TRBD2|TRBJ2-2|TRBV28
TGTGCCAGCACCTTGAGACTAGCGGGTATGATTGGCGGGGAGCTGTTTTTT
CASTLRLAGMIGGELFF
>NA|NA|TRBJ2-2|TRBV15
TGTGCCACCAGCAGAGATGGAAGGAGGGCAATGTTAACCGGGGAGCTGTTTTTT
CATSRDGRRAMLTGELFF
>NA|TRBD2|TRBJ2-1|TRBV9
TGTGCCAGCAGCGTGAGCGGGGGCTCCTACAATGAGCAGTTCTTC
CASSVSGGSYNEQFF